What follows are 28 T cell receptor beta chains derived from one specimen sequenced in a study of blood T cell repertoires in COVID-19. The method was immunoSEQ multiplex PCR; TCRdb's version includes in-frame clones alone and lacks a portion of them. The sample includes 130,000 to 150,000 clones, roughly 86% of them seen just once. Sequencing used peripheral blood. The receptors come from a man aged 70 or older with acute or convalescent COVID-19.

V is TRBV23-1 and J is TRBJ1-2; 8 bases are a match to TRBD1. TRBV23-1 is flagged as an ORF with uncertain function. The CDR3 runs to 17 residues. After removal of 1 base from V and 3 bases from J, the junction contained 10 bases not matched to a gene. CDR3: CASSQLRQGARDYGYTF. The CDR3 nucleotides read TGCGCCAGCAGTCAATTGCGGCAGGGGGCGCGAGACTATGGCTACACCTTC.

The genes are TRBV19 and TRBJ1-5; 7 bases map to TRBD1. V was clipped by 5 bases and J by 4 bases; unmatched bases: 5. The CDR3 sequence is 14 residues long. CDR1 is LNHDA and CDR2 is SQIVND in the germline V gene (reference sequence). The CDR3 sequence is CASSPGQRNQPQHF. In DNA form, the CDR3 reads TGTGCCAGTAGTCCGGGACAGCGTAATCAGCCCCAGCATTTT.

The V call is TRBV7-9, the J call TRBJ1-5, with D unclear. The CDR3 sequence is 15 residues long. Trimming removed 2 bases at V and 0 bases at J, with 8 bases between. Germline-derived CDR1 and CDR2 are SEHNR and FQNEAQ (reference sequence). CDR3 amino acids: CASSLSSGSNQPQHF. CDR3 DNA: TGTGCCAGCAGCTTAAGCAGCGGTAGCAATCAGCCCCAGCATTTT.

The V and J genes are TRBV5-4 and TRBJ2-7, with D possibly matching TRBD2 (6 bases). The CDR3 length is 15 residues. The V gene lost 7 bases and the J gene lost 4 bases, with 21 bases spanning the gap. CDR1 is SGHNT and CDR2 is YYREEE in the germline V gene (reference sequence). The CDR3 loop reads CASSFGGPIIYEQYF. CDR3 nucleotide sequence: TGTGCCAGCTCCTTCGGGGGTCCTATTATATACGAGCAGTACTTC. Filled out from reference TRBV5-4 and TRBJ2-7, the complete variable domain reads ETGVTQSPTHLIKTRGQQVTLRCSSQSGHNTVSWYQQALGQGPQFIFQYYREEENGRGNFPPRFSGLQFPNYSSELNVNALELDDSALYLCASSFGGPIIYEQYFGPGTRLTVT.

The CDR3 region is CASKGQLGTEAFF. Written as DNA, the CDR3 is TGTGCCAGCAAGGGGCAGCTCGGCACTGAAGCTTTCTTT. V gene TRBV27 combines with J gene TRBJ1-1, with D perhaps matching TRBD1 (5 bases). CDR3 size: 13 residues. Trimming removed 7 bases at V and 4 bases at J, with 13 bases between. Germline CDR1 reads MNHEY; CDR2 reads SMNVEV (reference sequence).

V and J are TRBV5-1 and TRBJ2-5; 9 bases match TRBD1. V lost 5 bases, J lost 2 bases, and 7 bases stayed unmatched. The CDR3 loop spans 15 amino acids. The germline V gene has CDR1 SGHRS and CDR2 YFSETQ. This CDR3 reads CASSGQGMEQETQYF. In DNA, the CDR3 is TGCGCCAGCAGTGGACAGGGGATGGAGCAAGAGACCCAGTACTTC.

V is TRBV30 and J is TRBJ2-3, with TRBD1 as a possible D gene (6 bases). Germline values: CDR1 GTSNPN, CDR2 SVGIG (reference sequence). V dropped 6 bases and J dropped 5 bases, with 15 bases sitting between them. This CDR3 contains 13 residues. This CDR3 is CACRPGGGDTQYF. The CDR3 coding sequence is TGTGCCTGTCGTCCTGGGGGCGGAGATACGCAGTATTTT.

The gene calls are TRBV4-1 and TRBJ2-2, with D maybe TRBD1 (5 bases). Germline-derived CDR1 and CDR2 are MGHRA and YSYEKL. V was pared by 0 bases and J by 0 bases, with 8 bases between. This CDR3 is built from 16 residues. For the CDR3, the DNA is TGCGCCAGCAGCCAAGAGGGGCCCCCGAACACCGGGGAGCTGTTTTTT. It codes for CASSQEGPPNTGELFF.

The chain joins TRBV30 to TRBJ1-3; perhaps TRBD1 as D (5 bases). Trimming took off 3 bases at V and 0 bases at J, with 12 bases between the two ends. The length of the CDR3 is 15 residues. Germline V gene lookup returns CDR1 GTSNPN and CDR2 SVGIG (reference sequence). The CDR3 sequence: CAWRRDYSSGNTIYF. The CDR3 DNA sequence: TGTGCCTGGAGGAGGGACTACAGCTCTGGAAACACCATATATTTT.

This clone was found once. The germline gene is not matched at one end of the junction; a read error may be the cause. V is TRBV7-9 and J is TRBJ1-4; 7 bases line up with TRBD1. CDR1 is SEHNR and CDR2 is FQNEAQ in the germline V gene (reference sequence). The CDR3 spans 17 residues. CDR3 DNA sequence: TGTGCCAGCAGTTTAGGGCTCCACAGGGGAACCAGCGAAAAACTGTTTTTT. It yields the protein CASSLGLHRGTSEKLFF.

The chain combines TRBV3-1 (or the pseudogene TRBV3-2) with TRBJ1-1, with TRBD1 matching 7 bases. Losses at the gene ends were 1 base for V and 9 bases for J; bases not matched to a gene: 11. CDR3 length: 15 amino acids. Germline assignment: CDR1 LGHDT and CDR2 YNNKEL (reference sequence). This CDR3 is CASSQGGTAPRQAFF. For the CDR3, the DNA is TGTGCCAGCAGCCAAGGAGGGACAGCTCCCCGGCAAGCTTTCTTT.

V gene TRBV5-6 combines with J gene TRBJ2-1; no clear D. The germline gives CDR1 SGHDT, CDR2 YYEEEE. The CDR3 covers 11 residues. V was clipped by 6 bases and J by 3 bases, with 4 bases between them. DNA for the CDR3: TGTGCCAGCACTTTCTACAATGAGCAGTTCTTC. Amino acid sequence: CASTFYNEQFF.

The chain is built from TRBV28 and TRBJ1-2, with TRBD1 as a possible D gene (5 bases). Germline CDR1 is MDHEN and CDR2 is SYDVKM. The CDR3 is 12 residues long. Trimming removed 3 bases from V and 8 bases from J, with 10 bases in between. CDR3 bases: TGTGCCAGCAGTTTGGGGACTCTGGGCTACACCTTC. It encodes CASSLGTLGYTF.

The rearrangement joins TRBV9 to TRBJ1-2; 7 positions match TRBD1. The CDR3 is made up of 14 amino acids. Germline values: CDR1 SGDLS, CDR2 YYNGEE. The junction had 5 bases not matched to a gene; V was cut back by 4 bases and J by 2 bases. The CDR3 coding sequence is TGTGCCAGCAGCTACCAGACAGGGAACTATGGCTACACCTTC. Translation gives CASSYQTGNYGYTF.

This chain connects TRBV20-1 to TRBJ2-7; D possibly corresponds to TRBD2 (5 bases). V was shortened by 2 bases and J by 7 bases, with 9 bases between the two germline ends. Germline V CDR1 and CDR2: DFQATT, SNEGSKA (reference sequence). This CDR3 comprises 11 residues. CDR3 sequence (DNA): TGCAGTGCTAGAAGAGGGCCTGAGCAGTACTTC. Amino acids: CSARRGPEQYF.

The J gene is TRBJ1-6, the V gene TRBV27; D unclear. CDR1 is MNHEY, CDR2 SMNVEV, per germline (reference sequence). Trimming pared 8 bases from V and 6 bases from J, leaving 20 bases between. The CDR3 is 16 amino acids. This CDR3 is CASRESRVAFNSPLHF. CDR3 DNA: TGTGCCAGCCGAGAGAGCAGAGTAGCCTTTAATTCACCCCTCCACTTT.

Written as DNA, the CDR3 is TGTGCCAGCTCACCAGGGGGACAGAGGGAAAAACTGTTTTTT. Its protein product is CASSPGGQREKLFF. J is TRBJ1-4 and V is TRBV18; 7 positions agree with TRBD1. V shed 2 bases and J 8 bases; nucleotides not matched to a gene: 5. This CDR3 is built from 14 residues. From germline, CDR1 is KGHSH and CDR2 LQKENI.

The chain has TRBV10-1 and TRBJ1-2; D is unresolved. Trimming removed 0 bases at V and 8 bases at J, with 10 bases between. This CDR3 contains 13 residues. From germline, CDR1 is WNHNN and CDR2 SYGVQD (reference sequence). As DNA, the CDR3 is TGCGCCAGCAGTGAGTCTTGGCAGGCCGGCTACACCTTC. Protein: CASSESWQAGYTF.

The chain has TRBV7-6 and TRBJ2-7, with 13 nucleotides matching TRBD2. Trimming at V came to 5 bases and at J to 0 bases, leaving 7 bases not matched to a gene. This CDR3 contains 17 residues. Germline V lookup: CDR1 SGHVS, CDR2 FNYEAQ. In nucleotides, the CDR3 is TGTGCCAGCAGCCCCACTAGCGGGAGGGATAGCTCCTACGAGCAGTACTTC. Its translation: CASSPTSGRDSSYEQYF. Full variable domain (outside the CDR3, taken from reference TRBV7-6 and TRBJ2-7): GAGVSQSPRYKVTKRGQDVALRCDPISGHVSLYWYRQALGQGPEFLTYFNYEAQQDKSGLPNDRFSAERPEGSISTLTIQRTEQRDSAMYRCASSPTSGRDSSYEQYFGPGTRLTVT.

J is TRBJ2-5 and V is TRBV5-1; TRBD2 agrees at 7 bases. With 2 bases clipped from V and 2 bases from J, the junction kept 3 bases outside the gene matches. The CDR3 is 14 amino acids. Germline lookup yields CDR1 SGHRS and CDR2 YFSETQ. The CDR3 reads CASSLGEGQETQYF. The CDR3, as DNA: TGCGCCAGCAGCTTAGGGGAGGGGCAAGAGACCCAGTACTTC.

The V call is TRBV11-2, the J call TRBJ1-3; no definite D call. The V and J ends lost 0 bases and 2 bases respectively, with 11 bases between them. This CDR3 has 16 residues. Looked up from germline, CDR1 is SGHAT and CDR2 is FQNNGV. This CDR3 reads CASSLEIRGPGNTIYF. The DNA for the CDR3 is TGTGCCAGCAGCTTAGAAATCCGAGGTCCTGGAAACACCATATATTTT. The full variable domain, its missing parts supplied by reference TRBV11-2 and TRBJ1-3, is EAGVAQSPRYKIIEKRQSVAFWCNPISGHATLYWYQQILGQGPKLLIQFQNNGVVDDSQLPKDRFSAERLKGVDSTLKIQPAKLEDSAVYLCASSLEIRGPGNTIYFGEGSWLTVV.

This sequence joins TRBV29-1 and TRBJ2-1, with 8 bases matching TRBD2. Germline lookup yields CDR1 SQVTM and CDR2 ANQGSEA. The ends lost 3 bases at V and 9 bases at J; junction bases unmatched: 4. The CDR3 totals 12 residues. In DNA, the CDR3 is TGCAGCGTTGATAGCGGGATCGGTGAGCAGTTCTTC. This translates into CSVDSGIGEQFF.

This chain uses TRBV20-1 with TRBJ2-2; D is uncertain. This CDR3 comprises 13 residues. CDR1 and CDR2 (germline): DFQATT, SNEGSKA (reference sequence). V was cut by 3 bases and J by 0 bases, with 5 bases left in between. This CDR3 is CSASFANTGELFF. The CDR3 DNA follows: TGCAGTGCTAGTTTCGCGAACACCGGGGAGCTGTTTTTT.

This sequence joins TRBV5-4 and TRBJ2-3, with TRBD2 matching 15 bases. The length of the CDR3 is 17 residues. V shed 4 bases, J shed 4 bases, and the junction held 7 bases outside the gene matches. CDR1 and CDR2 from the germline V gene are SGHNT and YYREEE (reference sequence). CDR3 DNA sequence: TGTGCCAGCAGCAAGAGGACTAGCGGGGGGGCCGCAGATACGCAGTATTTT. Its protein is CASSKRTSGGAADTQYF.

The gene calls are TRBV12-3 or TRBV12-4 and TRBJ1-2; 8 nucleotides match TRBD1. The CDR3 has 13 residues. The trim removed 6 bases at V and 4 bases at J, leaving 4 bases unmatched. The CDR3 loop is CASRPGTGYGYTF. DNA of the CDR3: TGTGCCAGCAGACCGGGGACAGGCTATGGCTACACCTTC.

This clone was found once. The chain is built from TRBV2 and TRBJ2-3; D is unclear. This CDR3 spans 13 amino acids. The V gene lost 5 bases and the J gene lost 5 bases, with 11 bases spanning the gap. Germline CDR1 reads SNHLY; CDR2 reads FYNNEI. The CDR3 nucleotides read TGTGCCAGCAGTCCCAATCAGGAAGATACGCAGTATTTT. It yields the protein CASSPNQEDTQYF.

The chain is built from TRBV2 and TRBJ1-1, with D possibly TRBD1 on 5 matching bases. V was pared by 0 bases and J by 4 bases, with 9 bases between. CDR1 and CDR2 from the germline V gene are SNHLY and FYNNEI. The CDR3 has 14 residues. The CDR3: CASSEALGGTEAFF. CDR3 DNA sequence: TGTGCCAGCAGTGAAGCGCTCGGGGGCACTGAAGCTTTCTTT.

V gene TRBV11-2 combines with J gene TRBJ1-1; D unclear. The germline V gene encodes CDR1 SGHAT and CDR2 FQNNGV. This CDR3 region has 13 residues. V lost 1 base, J lost 3 bases, and 6 bases lay in between. CDR3 DNA: TGTGCCAGCAGCTTAGTCAGCGACACTGAAGCTTTCTTT. It encodes CASSLVSDTEAFF.